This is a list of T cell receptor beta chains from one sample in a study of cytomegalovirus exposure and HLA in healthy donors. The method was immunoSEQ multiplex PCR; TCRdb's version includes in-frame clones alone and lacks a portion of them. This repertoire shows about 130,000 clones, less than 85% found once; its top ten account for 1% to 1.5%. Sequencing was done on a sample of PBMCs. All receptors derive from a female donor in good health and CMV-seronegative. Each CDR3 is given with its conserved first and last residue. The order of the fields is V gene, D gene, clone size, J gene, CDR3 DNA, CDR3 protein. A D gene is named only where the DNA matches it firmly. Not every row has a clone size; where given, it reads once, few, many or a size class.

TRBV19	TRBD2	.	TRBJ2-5	TGTGCCAGTAGTCCTCGGGGAGGGGAAGAGACCCAGTACTTC	CASSPRGGEETQYF
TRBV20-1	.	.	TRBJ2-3	TGCAGTGGGACTAGCACAGATACGCAGTATTTT	CSGTSTDTQYF
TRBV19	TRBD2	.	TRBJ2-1	TGTGCCAGTAGCCCTAGCGGGGGGGGATACAATGAGCAGTTCTTC	CASSPSGGGYNEQFF
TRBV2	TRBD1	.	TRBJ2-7	TGTGCCAGCAGTTCTCCGGGACAGTACTACGAGCAGTACTTC	CASSSPGQYYEQYF
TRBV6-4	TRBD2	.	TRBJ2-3	TGTGCCAGCAGTGTTACTAGCGGGAGCACAGATACGCAGTATTTT	CASSVTSGSTDTQYF
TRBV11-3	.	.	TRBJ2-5	TGTGCCAGCAGCTCTGCCGGCGGGGAGACCCAGTACTTC	CASSSAGGETQYF
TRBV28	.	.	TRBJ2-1	TGTGCCAGCAGTGAGCGGACGGCCTACAATGAGCAGTTCTTC	CASSERTAYNEQFF
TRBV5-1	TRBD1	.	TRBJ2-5	TGCGCCAGCAGCCTCCCCGGGACAGGGGGCGTGGAGACCCAGTACTTC	CASSLPGTGGVETQYF
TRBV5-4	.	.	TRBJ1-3	TGTGCCAGCACGGCAGGCCTTGGAAACACCATATATTTT	CASTAGLGNTIYF
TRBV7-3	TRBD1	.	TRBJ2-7	TGTGCCAGCAGCTTAACGGGACAGGGCCGCTACGAGCAGTACTTC	CASSLTGQGRYEQYF
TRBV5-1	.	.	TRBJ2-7	TGCGCCAGCAGCTTGGGCCCGTTTACAGGAGGGGAATACGAGCAGTACTTC	CASSLGPFTGGEYEQYF
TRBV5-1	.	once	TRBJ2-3	TGCGCCAGCAGCGTGACAGTGGGCACAGATACGCAGTATTTT	CASSVTVGTDTQYF
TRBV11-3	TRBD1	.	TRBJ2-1	TGTGCCAGCAGCCCTACCGGGACAGGGGTTTACAATGAGCAGTTCTTC	CASSPTGTGVYNEQFF
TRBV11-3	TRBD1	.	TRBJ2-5	TGTGCCAGCAGCTTTAGAGGGGGCGGACAAGAGACCCAGTACTTC	CASSFRGGGQETQYF
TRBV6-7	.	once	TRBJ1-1	TGTGCCCTTTGGAACAGTGTGAACACTGAAGCTTTCTTT	CALWNSVNTEAFF
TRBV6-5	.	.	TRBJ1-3	TGTGCCAGCGGGCGCTACACGGACTCTGGAAACACCATATATTTT	CASGRYTDSGNTIYF
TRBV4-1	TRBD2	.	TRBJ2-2	TGCGCCACGCGCACCCTCAAGCGGGAAGCGAACACCGGGGAGCTGTTTTTT	CATRTLKREANTGELFF
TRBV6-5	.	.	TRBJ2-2	TGTGCCAGCAGTTACTCCTACCTCGGGGAGCTGTTTTTT	CASSYSYLGELFF
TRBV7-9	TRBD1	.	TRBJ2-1	TGTGCCAGCAGCCCTACCGGGGCTAGGACAGGCCACTACAATGAGCAGTTCTTC	CASSPTGARTGHYNEQFF
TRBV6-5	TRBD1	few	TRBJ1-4	TGTGCCAGCAGAGATTCCGACAGGGAACGAGAAAAACTGTTTTTT	CASRDSDREREKLFF
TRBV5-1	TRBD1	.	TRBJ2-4	TGCGCCAGCAGCGTGACAGGGGCCAAAAACATTCAGTACTTC	CASSVTGAKNIQYF
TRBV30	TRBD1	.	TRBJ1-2	TGTGCCTGGAGCCCCAACCCCCTCAGGGGGCTCTATGGCTACACCTTC	CAWSPNPLRGLYGYTF
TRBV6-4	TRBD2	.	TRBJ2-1	TGTGCCAGCTCCCGGTACGGGGGGGCGGGGAATGAGCAGTTCTTC	CASSRYGGAGNEQFF
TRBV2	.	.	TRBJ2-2	TGTGCCAGCAGTCGGGATAACACCGGGGAGCTGTTTTTT	CASSRDNTGELFF
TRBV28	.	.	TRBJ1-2	TGTGCCAGCAGTAGGGGCGTCTATGGCTACACCTTC	CASSRGVYGYTF
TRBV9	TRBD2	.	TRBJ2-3	TGTGCCAGCAGCGTAGGGTTAGCGGGAGAGGGAGATACGCAGTATTTT	CASSVGLAGEGDTQYF
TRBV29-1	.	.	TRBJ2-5	TGCAGCGTTGAAGATCATGTCAACCAAGAGACCCAGTACTTC	CSVEDHVNQETQYF
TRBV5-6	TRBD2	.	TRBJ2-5	TGTGCCAGCAGACCTGCGGGCGGGAGCGATTGGGAGACCCAGTACTTC	CASRPAGGSDWETQYF
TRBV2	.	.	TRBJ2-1	TGTGCCAGCAGTGAAAAGCGTCAGGGGAACAATGAGCAGTTCTTC	CASSEKRQGNNEQFF
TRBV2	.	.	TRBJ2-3	TGTGCCAGCAGCCCTGACAGGACAGATACGCAGTATTTT	CASSPDRTDTQYF
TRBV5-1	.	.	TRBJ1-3	TGCGCCAGCAGCCCTGTGGACAGCTCTGGAAACACCATATATTTT	CASSPVDSSGNTIYF
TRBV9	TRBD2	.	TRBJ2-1	TGTGCCAGCAGCGTAGCAGGACTAGCGGGAGACCGTCAGTTCTTC	CASSVAGLAGDRQFF
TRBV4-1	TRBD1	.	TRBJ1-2	TGCGCCAGCAGCCAGCAATCCCCCGGACAGGGCCCACTTAACTATGGCTACACCTTC	CASSQQSPGQGPLNYGYTF
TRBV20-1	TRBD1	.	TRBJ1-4	TGCAGTGCTCCTGGACAGGGGAAACTGTTTTTT	CSAPGQGKLFF
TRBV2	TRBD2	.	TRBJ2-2	TGTGCCAGCAGTTATATCCTTAGCGGGAGGGCGAACACCGGGGAGCTGTTTTTT	CASSYILSGRANTGELFF
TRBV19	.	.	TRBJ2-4	TGTGCCAGTAGCACAGGGCCGGAGAACATTCAGTACTTC	CASSTGPENIQYF
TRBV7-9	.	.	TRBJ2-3	TGTTCCAGCAGCTTAGAAAGAGGGTTTCAAGGTACGCAGTATTTT	CSSSLERGFQGTQYF
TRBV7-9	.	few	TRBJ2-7	TGTGCCAGCAGCCTTACTAGTTCCTACGAGCAGTACTTC	CASSLTSSYEQYF
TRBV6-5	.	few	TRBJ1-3	TGTGCCAGCAGTTACTTGCGGCAGATCTCTGGAAACACCATATATTTT	CASSYLRQISGNTIYF
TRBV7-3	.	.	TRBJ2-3	TGTGCCAGCAGCTTATTCCCGCGAGATACGCAGTATTTT	CASSLFPRDTQYF
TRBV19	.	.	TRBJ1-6	TGTGCCAGTAGACAGACGGCGAATTCACCCCTCCACTTT	CASRQTANSPLHF
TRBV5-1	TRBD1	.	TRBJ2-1	TGCGCCAGCATCACCGGGACAGGCCCTTACAATGAGCAGTTCTTC	CASITGTGPYNEQFF
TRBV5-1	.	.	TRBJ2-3	TGCGCCAGCAGCTTGGCCCCCTGGGAGACAGATACGCAGTATTTT	CASSLAPWETDTQYF
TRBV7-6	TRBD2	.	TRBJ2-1	TGTGCCAGCAGCTTACAGCTAGCGGGTACCTACAATGAGCAGTTCTTC	CASSLQLAGTYNEQFF
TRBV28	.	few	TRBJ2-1	TGTGCCAGCAGTTCGACGGGCAATGAGCAGTTCTTC	CASSSTGNEQFF
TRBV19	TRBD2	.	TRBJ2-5	TGTGCCAGTAGTGGGGGGACTAGCGGCTCGGTGCAGTACTTC	CASSGGTSGSVQYF
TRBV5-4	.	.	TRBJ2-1	TGTGCCAGCAGCCGCGACAGGTTACTCAATGAGCAGTTCTTC	CASSRDRLLNEQFF
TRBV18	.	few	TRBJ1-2	TGTGCCAGCTTGCCCACGAGGACAGACGCTGGCTACACCTTC	CASLPTRTDAGYTF
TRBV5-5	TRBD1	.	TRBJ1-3	TGTGCCAGCAGCCCGGACAGGAAACTCTCTGGAAACACCATATATTTT	CASSPDRKLSGNTIYF
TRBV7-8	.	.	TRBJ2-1	TGTGCCAGCAGCTTAGCGCGGCTAACGAACAATGAGCAGTTCTTC	CASSLARLTNNEQFF